The clone carrying this T cell receptor beta chain is labeled medium-sized. Antigen: not known. Collection of lesional scalp punch biopsies and peripheral blood was performed in alopecia areata patients. The data stem from a study of CD8+ T cells in alopecia areata. Whole-study context: For the treated group, dosing was oral tofacitinib at 5 to 10 mg twice daily. Findings and caveats of the study: Normal scalp had lower clonality than lesional scalp, with alopecia totalis/universalis lesions showing this most strongly. Mice gave a clearer picture of TCR sharing than patients did, possibly for HLA-related reasons.

As the sequencing template, cDNA was produced by extracting RNA and reverse transcribing it. Here immunoSEQ multiplex PCR was the method, and the copy in TCRdb shows in-frame clones only, minus some. The repertoire holds 12,000 or so clones, with approximately 53% as singletons. Per the germline V gene, CDR1 is SEHNR and CDR2 is FQNEAQ (reference sequence). This CDR3 contains 12 residues. V was pared by 5 bases and J by 10 bases, with 11 bases between. The J gene is TRBJ1-4, the V gene TRBV7-9; no clear D gene. This clonotype was sampled from a human donor with alopecia areata. The sample consisted of skin. DNA for the CDR3: TGTGCCAGCAGCGCCTTTTCGGGAAAACTGTTTTTT. Its protein product is CASSAFSGKLFF.